The clone carrying this T cell receptor (beta chain) was counted ten times or more. The sample belongs to a study of T-cell memory formation after mild COVID-19. TCRdb itself ran the 5' RACE reads through MiXCR, one entry per CDR3 protein. The data contain 300,000 or so distinct CDR3 sequences, 15% to 20% of them singletons. Germline assignment: CDR1 SGHDT and CDR2 YYEEEE. This CDR3 spans 14 amino acids. With V trimmed by 0 bases and J by 7 bases, 7 bases remained unmatched. The sample taken for sequencing was PBMCs or a T cell subset sorted from them (not recorded which). V and J are TRBV5-6 and TRBJ2-7, with 7 bases identical to TRBD1. The receptor comes from a man aged 18 to 30 who had mild COVID-19 (a few samples of this study predate the infection). Cell type and time point are not known. The CDR3 region has the DNA TGTGCCAGCAGCTTGGAGGGGACGACAGGGGAGCAGTACTTC. Encoded protein: CASSLEGTTGEQYF.